This TCR beta chain was captured by sequencing in a study of T cell responses to AZD1222 COVID-19 vaccine. Regarding the study as a whole: An increase in Spike-specific TCR breadth and depth was observed after two AZD1222 doses. Of the AZD1222 recipients, only five to seven were seropositive at baseline.

About this clone: The antigen is not known. Within the sample, other DNA sequences also encode this same CDR3.

Assay used: immunoSEQ multiplex PCR; TCRdb lists only in-frame clones, some missing. The sample has roughly 120,000 clones, 90% to 95% seen once; the top ten hold about 5%. With 5 bases removed from V and 6 bases from J, the gap between germline ends came to 8 bases. The CDR3 length is 11 residues. Germline assignment: CDR1 MNHEY and CDR2 SVGEGT. The TCR originated in an adult who received the AZD1222 COVID-19 vaccine. Sequenced material: peripheral blood, taken 28 days after the second AZD1222 dose. The chain uses TRBV6-2 or TRBV6-3 and TRBJ2-7; tentatively, D is TRBD1 (6 bases). The CDR3 region is CASSQGSEQYF. The CDR3 coding sequence is TGTGCCAGCAGTCAGGGGTCCGAGCAGTACTTC.